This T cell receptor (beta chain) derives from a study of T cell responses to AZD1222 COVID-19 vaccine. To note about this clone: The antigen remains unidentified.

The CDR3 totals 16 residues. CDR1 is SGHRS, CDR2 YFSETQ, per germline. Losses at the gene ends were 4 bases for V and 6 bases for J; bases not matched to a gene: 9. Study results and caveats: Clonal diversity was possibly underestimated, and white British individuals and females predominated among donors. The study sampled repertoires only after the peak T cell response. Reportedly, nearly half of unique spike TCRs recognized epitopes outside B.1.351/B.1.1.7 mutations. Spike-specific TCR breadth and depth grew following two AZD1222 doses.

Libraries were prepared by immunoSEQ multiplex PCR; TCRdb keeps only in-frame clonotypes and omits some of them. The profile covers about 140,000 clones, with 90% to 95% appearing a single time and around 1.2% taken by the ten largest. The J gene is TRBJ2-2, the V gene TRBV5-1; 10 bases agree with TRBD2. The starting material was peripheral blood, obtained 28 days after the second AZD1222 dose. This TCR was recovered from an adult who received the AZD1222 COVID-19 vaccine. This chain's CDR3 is CASSPRTSGPPGELFF. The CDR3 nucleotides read TGCGCCAGCAGCCCGCGGACTAGCGGACCCCCCGGGGAGCTGTTTTTT. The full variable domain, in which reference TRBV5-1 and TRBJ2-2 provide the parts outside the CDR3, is KAGVTQTPRYLIKTRGQQVTLSCSPISGHRSVSWYQQTPGQGLQFLFEYFSETQRNKGNFPGRFSGRQFSNSRSEMNVSTLELGDSALYLCASSPRTSGPPGELFFGEGSRLTVL.